The text below deals with one T cell receptor beta chain. The target antigen is unknown. The V gene lost 6 bases and the J gene lost 1 base, with 9 bases spanning the gap. The CDR3 is 13 amino acids. In germline, CDR1 is SNHLY, CDR2 FYNNEI. This record belongs to a study of cytomegalovirus exposure and HLA in healthy donors. Across the study: Earlier results showed approximately 120 million unique TCR beta sequences derived from around 170 million T cells. Study-wide results and limits: Later on, a genetic analysis was performed. It linked a missense variant in DCLRE1C with V- and J-gene trimming of TCR beta. Through in vitro validation, a few CMV-associated chains were shown to be specific for CMV antigens. Most TCR sequences were rare, but some public TCRs occurred in many donors.

The PCR had 60 Vbeta and 13 Jbeta primers. Libraries were prepared by immunoSEQ multiplex PCR; TCRdb keeps only in-frame clonotypes and omits some of them. The sample lists roughly 140,000 clones, 75% to 80% occurring once. The source of this sequence is a man aged 18 to 29 in good health and CMV-seronegative. This chain connects TRBV2 to TRBJ1-2; D is uncertain. The sequenced sample consisted of PBMCs. The chain's CDR3 is CASRWRGNYGYTF. In DNA, the CDR3 is TGTGCCAGCAGGTGGCGGGGTAACTATGGCTACACCTTC.